Reported below is one T cell receptor (beta chain). This sample is part of a study of shared T cell receptors in the human thymus. Data came from immunoSEQ multiplex PCR; TCRdb stores just in-frame clones and leaves some out. The sample holds 500,000 to 750,000 clones, over 75% seen once. V was pared by 5 bases and J by 3 bases, with 11 bases between. The CDR3 sequence is 14 residues long. Germline V lookup: CDR1 SEHNR, CDR2 FQNEAQ (reference sequence). The sample also formed part of further work on human thymus T cells. That paper states: Donors were healthy Finnish infants having corrective surgery for congenital heart defects. Biased V and J segment usage appeared in thymus and peripheral blood. In unrelated individuals, thymic repertoires overlapped highly, according to related research.

The TCR was taken from a boy under two years old with a congenital heart defect. Sequenced sample: thymocytes. This chain connects TRBV7-9 to TRBJ2-4, with D hard to call. CDR3 residues: CASSPKFGKNIQYF. The CDR3 nucleotides read TGTGCCAGCAGCCCCAAGTTCGGCAAAAACATTCAGTACTTC.